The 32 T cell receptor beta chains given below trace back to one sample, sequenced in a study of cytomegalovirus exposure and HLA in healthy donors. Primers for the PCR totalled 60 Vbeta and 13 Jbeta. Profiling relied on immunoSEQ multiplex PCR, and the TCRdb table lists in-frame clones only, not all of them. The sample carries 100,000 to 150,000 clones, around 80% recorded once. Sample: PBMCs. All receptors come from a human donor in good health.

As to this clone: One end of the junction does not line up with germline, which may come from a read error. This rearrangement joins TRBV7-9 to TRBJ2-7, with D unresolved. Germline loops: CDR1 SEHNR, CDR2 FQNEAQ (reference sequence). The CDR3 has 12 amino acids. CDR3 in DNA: TGTTCCAGCAGCTTAGGTACCTACGAGCAGTACTTC. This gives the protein CSSSLGTYEQYF.

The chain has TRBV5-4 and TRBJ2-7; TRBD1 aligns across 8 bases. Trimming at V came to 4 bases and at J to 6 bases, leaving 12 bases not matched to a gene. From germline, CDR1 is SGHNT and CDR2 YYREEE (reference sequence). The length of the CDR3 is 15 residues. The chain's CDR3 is CASSRMTGANGEQYF. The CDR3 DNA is TGTGCCAGCAGCCGGATGACAGGGGCGAATGGCGAGCAGTACTTC.

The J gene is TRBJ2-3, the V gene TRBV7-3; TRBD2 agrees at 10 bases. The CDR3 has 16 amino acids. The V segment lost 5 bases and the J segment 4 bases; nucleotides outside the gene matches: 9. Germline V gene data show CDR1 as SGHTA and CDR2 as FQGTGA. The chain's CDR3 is CASSPVAGGGADTQYF. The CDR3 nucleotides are TGTGCCAGCAGCCCCGTAGCGGGGGGCGGCGCAGATACGCAGTATTTT.

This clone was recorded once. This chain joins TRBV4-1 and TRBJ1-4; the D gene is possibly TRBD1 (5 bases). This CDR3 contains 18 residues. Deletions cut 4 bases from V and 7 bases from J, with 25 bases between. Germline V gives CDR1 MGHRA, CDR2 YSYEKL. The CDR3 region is CASSLGLTNPRRGEKLFF. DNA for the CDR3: TGCGCCAGCAGCCTAGGACTCACAAATCCTCGGAGGGGTGAAAAACTGTTTTTT.

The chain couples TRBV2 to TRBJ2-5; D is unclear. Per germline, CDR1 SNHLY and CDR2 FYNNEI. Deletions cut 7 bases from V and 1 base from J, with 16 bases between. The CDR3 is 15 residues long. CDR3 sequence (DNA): TGTGCCAGCAAGTCGCGGCAGCCGTCCCAAGAGACCCAGTACTTC. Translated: CASKSRQPSQETQYF.

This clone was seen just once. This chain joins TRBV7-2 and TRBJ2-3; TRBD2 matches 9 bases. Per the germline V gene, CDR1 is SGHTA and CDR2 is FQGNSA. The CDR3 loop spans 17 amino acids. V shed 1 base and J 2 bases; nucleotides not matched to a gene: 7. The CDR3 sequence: CASSLGVSGGITDTQYF. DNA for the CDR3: TGTGCCAGCAGCTTAGGGGTTAGCGGGGGAATCACAGATACGCAGTATTTT.

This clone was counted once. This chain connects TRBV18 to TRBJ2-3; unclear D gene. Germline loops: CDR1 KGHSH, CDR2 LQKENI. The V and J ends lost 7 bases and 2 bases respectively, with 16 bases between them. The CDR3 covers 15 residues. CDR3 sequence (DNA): TGTGCCAGCTTACCCGTAATGACTGACACAGATACGCAGTATTTT. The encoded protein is CASLPVMTDTDTQYF.

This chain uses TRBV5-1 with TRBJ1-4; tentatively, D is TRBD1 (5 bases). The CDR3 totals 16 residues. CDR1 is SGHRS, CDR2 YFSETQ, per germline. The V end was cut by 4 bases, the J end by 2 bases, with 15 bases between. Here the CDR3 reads CASSTGGGVTNEKLFF. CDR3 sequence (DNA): TGCGCCAGCAGCACGGGGGGGGGTGTCACTAATGAAAAACTGTTTTTT.

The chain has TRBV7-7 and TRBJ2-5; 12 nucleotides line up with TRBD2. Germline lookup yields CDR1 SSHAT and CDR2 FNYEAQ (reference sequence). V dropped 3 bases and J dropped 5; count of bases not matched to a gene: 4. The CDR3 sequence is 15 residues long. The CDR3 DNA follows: TGTGCCAGCAGCTTGACTAGCGGGGGTTTGGAGACCCAGTACTTC. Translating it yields CASSLTSGGLETQYF.

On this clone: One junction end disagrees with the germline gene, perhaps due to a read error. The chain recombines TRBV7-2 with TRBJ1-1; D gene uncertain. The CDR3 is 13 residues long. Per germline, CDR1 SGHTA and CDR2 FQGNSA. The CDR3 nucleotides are TGTGCCAGCAGCTTAGCGAGGAACTCTGAAGCTTTCTTT. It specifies CASSLARNSEAFF.

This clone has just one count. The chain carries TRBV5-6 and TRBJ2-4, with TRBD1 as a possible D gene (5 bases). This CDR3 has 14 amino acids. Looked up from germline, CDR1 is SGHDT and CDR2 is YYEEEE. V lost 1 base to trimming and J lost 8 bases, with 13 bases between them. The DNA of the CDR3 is TGTGCCAGCAGCTTGTCCAGGGATGCGGACATTCAGTACTTC. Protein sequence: CASSLSRDADIQYF.

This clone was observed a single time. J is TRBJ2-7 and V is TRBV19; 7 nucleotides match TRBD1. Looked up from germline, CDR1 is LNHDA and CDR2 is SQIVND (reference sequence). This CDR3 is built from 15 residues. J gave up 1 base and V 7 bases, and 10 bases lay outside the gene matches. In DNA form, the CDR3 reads TGTGCCAGTACCGGCGGCAGGGGGTTATCCTACGAGCAGTACTTC. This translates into CASTGGRGLSYEQYF.

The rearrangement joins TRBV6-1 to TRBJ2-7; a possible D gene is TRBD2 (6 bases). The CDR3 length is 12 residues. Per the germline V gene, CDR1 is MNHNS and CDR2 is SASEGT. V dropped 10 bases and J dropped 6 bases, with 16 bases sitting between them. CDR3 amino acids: CATLGGIGEQYF. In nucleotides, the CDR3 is TGTGCCACCCTAGGAGGGATCGGCGAGCAGTACTTC.

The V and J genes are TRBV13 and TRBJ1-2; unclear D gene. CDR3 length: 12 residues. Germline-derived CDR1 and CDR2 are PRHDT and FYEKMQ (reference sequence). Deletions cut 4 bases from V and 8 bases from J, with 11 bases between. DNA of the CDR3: TGTGCCAGCAGCTCCCGAAACCGGGGCTACACCTTC. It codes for CASSSRNRGYTF.

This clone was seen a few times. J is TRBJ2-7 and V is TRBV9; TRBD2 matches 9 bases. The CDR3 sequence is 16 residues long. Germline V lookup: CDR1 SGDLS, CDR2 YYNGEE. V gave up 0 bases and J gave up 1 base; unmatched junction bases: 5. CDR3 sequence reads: CASSVASSGGSYEQYF. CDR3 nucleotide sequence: TGTGCCAGCAGCGTAGCAAGTAGCGGGGGATCCTACGAGCAGTACTTC.

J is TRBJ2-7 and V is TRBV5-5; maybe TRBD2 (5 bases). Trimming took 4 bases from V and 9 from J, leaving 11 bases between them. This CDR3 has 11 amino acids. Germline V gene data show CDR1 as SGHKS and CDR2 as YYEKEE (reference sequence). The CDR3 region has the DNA TGTGCCAGCAGCGCGGACTGGGGGCAGTACTTC. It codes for CASSADWGQYF.

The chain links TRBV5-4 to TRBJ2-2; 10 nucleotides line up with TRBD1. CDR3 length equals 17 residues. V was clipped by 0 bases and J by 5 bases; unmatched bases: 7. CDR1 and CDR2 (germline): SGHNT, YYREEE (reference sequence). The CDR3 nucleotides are TGTGCCAGCAGCTTGGGGGGGGGACAGGGGAGTACCGGGGAGCTGTTTTTT. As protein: CASSLGGGQGSTGELFF. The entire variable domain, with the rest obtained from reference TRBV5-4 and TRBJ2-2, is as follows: ETGVTQSPTHLIKTRGQQVTLRCSSQSGHNTVSWYQQALGQGPQFIFQYYREEENGRGNFPPRFSGLQFPNYSSELNVNALELDDSALYLCASSLGGGQGSTGELFFGEGSRLTVL.

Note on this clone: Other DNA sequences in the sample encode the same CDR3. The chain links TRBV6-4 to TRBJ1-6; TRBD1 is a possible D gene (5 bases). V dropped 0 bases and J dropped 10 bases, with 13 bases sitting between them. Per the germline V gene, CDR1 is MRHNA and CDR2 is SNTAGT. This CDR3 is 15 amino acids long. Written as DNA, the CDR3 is TGTGCCAGCAGTGACTCTTGGGGCGACGGGTCACCCCTCCACTTT. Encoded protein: CASSDSWGDGSPLHF.

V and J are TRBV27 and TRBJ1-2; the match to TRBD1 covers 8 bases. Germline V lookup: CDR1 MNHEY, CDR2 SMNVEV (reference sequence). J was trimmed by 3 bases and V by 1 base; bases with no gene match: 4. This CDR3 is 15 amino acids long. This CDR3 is CASSLWAGGDYGYTF. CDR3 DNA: TGTGCCAGCAGTTTATGGGCAGGGGGCGACTATGGCTACACCTTC.

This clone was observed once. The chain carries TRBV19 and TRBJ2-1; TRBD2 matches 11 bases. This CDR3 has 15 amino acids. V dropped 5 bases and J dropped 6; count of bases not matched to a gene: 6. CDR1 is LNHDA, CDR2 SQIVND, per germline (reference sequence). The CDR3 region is CASSLIAGGFNEQFF. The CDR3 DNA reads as TGTGCCAGTAGTCTCATAGCGGGGGGGTTCAATGAGCAGTTCTTC.

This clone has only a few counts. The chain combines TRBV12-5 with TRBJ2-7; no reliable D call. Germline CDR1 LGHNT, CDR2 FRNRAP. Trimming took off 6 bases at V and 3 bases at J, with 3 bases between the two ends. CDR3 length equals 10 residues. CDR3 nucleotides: TGTGCTAGTGGCCTCTACGAGCAGTACTTC. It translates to CASGLYEQYF.

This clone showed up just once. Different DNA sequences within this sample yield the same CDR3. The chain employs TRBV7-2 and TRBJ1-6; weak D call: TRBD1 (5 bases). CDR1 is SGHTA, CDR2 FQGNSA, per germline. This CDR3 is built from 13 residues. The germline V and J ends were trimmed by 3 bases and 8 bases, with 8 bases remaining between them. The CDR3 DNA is TGTGCCAGCAGCTTGGGGGGGGATTCACCCCTCCACTTT. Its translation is CASSLGGDSPLHF.

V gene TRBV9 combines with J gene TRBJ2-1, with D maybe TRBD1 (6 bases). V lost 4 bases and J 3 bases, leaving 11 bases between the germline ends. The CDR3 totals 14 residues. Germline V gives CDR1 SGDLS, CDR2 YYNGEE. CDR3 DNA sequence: TGTGCCAGCAGCTACCCAGGGGTCTACAATGAGCAGTTCTTC. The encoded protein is CASSYPGVYNEQFF.

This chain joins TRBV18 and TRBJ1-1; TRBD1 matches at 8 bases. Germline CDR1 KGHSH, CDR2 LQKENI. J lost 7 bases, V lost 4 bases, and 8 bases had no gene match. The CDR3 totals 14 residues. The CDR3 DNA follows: TGTGCCAGCTCACGATCCGGGACAGGCTATGAAGCTTTCTTT. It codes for CASSRSGTGYEAFF.

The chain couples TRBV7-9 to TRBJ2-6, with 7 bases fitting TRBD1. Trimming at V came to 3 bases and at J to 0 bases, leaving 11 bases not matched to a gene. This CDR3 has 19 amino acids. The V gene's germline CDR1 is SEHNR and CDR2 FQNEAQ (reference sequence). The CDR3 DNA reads TGTGCCAGCAGCTTTACAGGGGCAATTAGAAACTCTGGGGCCAACGTCCTGACTTTC. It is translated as CASSFTGAIRNSGANVLTF.

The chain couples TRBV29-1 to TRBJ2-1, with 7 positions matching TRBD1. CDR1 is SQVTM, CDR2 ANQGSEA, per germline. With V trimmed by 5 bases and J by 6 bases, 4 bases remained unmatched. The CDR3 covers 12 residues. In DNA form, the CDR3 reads TGCAGCGTTAATCCAGGGGGCAATGAGCAGTTCTTC. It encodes CSVNPGGNEQFF.

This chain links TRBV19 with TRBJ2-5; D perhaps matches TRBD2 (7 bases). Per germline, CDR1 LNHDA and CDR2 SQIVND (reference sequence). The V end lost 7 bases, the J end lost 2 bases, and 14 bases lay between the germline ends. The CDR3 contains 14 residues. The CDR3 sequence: CASKEGGSQETQYF. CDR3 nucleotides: TGTGCCAGTAAGGAGGGGGGGTCTCAAGAGACCCAGTACTTC.

CDR3 sequence: CASSFLTSGETQYF. In DNA form, the CDR3 reads TGTGCCAGCAGCTTTCTGACTAGCGGAGAGACCCAGTACTTC. V is TRBV5-4 and J is TRBJ2-5, with TRBD2 matching over 9 bases. Looked up from germline, CDR1 is SGHNT and CDR2 is YYREEE (reference sequence). With 2 bases clipped from V and 4 bases from J, the junction kept 3 bases outside the gene matches. This CDR3 spans 14 amino acids. The variable domain in full, completed from reference TRBV5-4 and TRBJ2-5, reads ETGVTQSPTHLIKTRGQQVTLRCSSQSGHNTVSWYQQALGQGPQFIFQYYREEENGRGNFPPRFSGLQFPNYSSELNVNALELDDSALYLCASSFLTSGETQYFGPGTRLLVL.

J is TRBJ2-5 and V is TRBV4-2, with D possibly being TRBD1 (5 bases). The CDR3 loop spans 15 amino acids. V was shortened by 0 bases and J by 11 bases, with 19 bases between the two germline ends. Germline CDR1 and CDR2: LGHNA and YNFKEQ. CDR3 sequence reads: CASSQEAGQGGEQYF. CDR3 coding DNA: TGTGCCAGCAGCCAAGAGGCAGGGCAGGGTGGAGAGCAGTACTTC.

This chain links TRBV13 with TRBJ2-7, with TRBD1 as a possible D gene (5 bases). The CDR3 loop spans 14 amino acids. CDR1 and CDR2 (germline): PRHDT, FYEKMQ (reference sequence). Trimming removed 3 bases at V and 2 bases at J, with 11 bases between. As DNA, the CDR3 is TGTGCCAGCAGCTTGAAGGGGATCCCCTACGAGCAGTACTTC. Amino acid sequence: CASSLKGIPYEQYF.

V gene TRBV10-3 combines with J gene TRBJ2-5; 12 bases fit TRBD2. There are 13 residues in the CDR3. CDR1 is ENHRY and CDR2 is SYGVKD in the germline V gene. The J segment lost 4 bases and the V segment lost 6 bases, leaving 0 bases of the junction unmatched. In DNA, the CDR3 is TGTGCCATCAGGGGACTAGCGGGAGAGACCCAGTACTTC. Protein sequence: CAIRGLAGETQYF.

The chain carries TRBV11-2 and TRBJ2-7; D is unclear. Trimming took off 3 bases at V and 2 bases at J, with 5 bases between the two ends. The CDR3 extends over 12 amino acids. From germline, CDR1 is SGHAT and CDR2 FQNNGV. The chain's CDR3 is CASSFSAYEQYF. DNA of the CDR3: TGTGCCAGCAGCTTCTCAGCCTACGAGCAGTACTTC.